These 14 T cell receptor beta chains share one sample of origin, sequenced in a study of blood T cell repertoires in COVID-19. Produced via immunoSEQ multiplex PCR; TCRdb's table is partial and in-frame only. The sample consists of over 400,000 clones, 70% to 90% of them appearing once. Sequenced sample: peripheral blood. The receptors here all came from a woman aged 45-65 years with COVID-19, enrolled during active disease.

The chain is built from TRBV28 and TRBJ1-1; TRBD1 agrees at 7 bases. Unmatched junction bases numbered 9, after V lost 7 bases and J lost 4 bases. Germline lookup yields CDR1 MDHEN and CDR2 SYDVKM. The CDR3 spans 14 residues. CDR3 sequence reads: CASIPPGGFTEAFF. The DNA for the CDR3 is TGTGCCAGCATTCCTCCAGGGGGATTCACTGAAGCTTTCTTT.

The V and J genes are TRBV9 and TRBJ1-6, with D hard to call. Trimming cost V 3 bases and J 7 bases, with 11 bases left between them. The CDR3 spans 14 residues. Germline loops: CDR1 SGDLS, CDR2 YYNGEE. The DNA for the CDR3 is TGTGCCAGCAGCGGGACGGGGAGAAATTCACCCCTCCACTTT. Amino acid sequence: CASSGTGRNSPLHF.

V is TRBV7-9 and J is TRBJ1-1; possibly TRBD1 for D (5 bases). Germline V gives CDR1 SEHNR, CDR2 FQNEAQ (reference sequence). The CDR3 is 15 residues long. Trimming removed 7 bases at V and 6 bases at J, with 21 bases between. The CDR3 here is CASTPQRGGIAEAFF. The DNA of the CDR3 is TGTGCCAGCACCCCTCAAAGGGGTGGGATCGCTGAAGCTTTCTTT.

This clone was recorded once. V usage is TRBV10-3 and J usage is TRBJ1-2; 8 nucleotides align to TRBD1. Germline V gene data show CDR1 as ENHRY and CDR2 as SYGVKD. The CDR3 is made up of 15 amino acids. The trim removed 6 bases at V and 8 bases at J, leaving 14 bases unmatched. The CDR3, as DNA: TGTGCCATCAGGGAAACAGGGGGGGTTAAGGGCGGCTACACCTTC. Residues: CAIRETGGVKGGYTF.

The rearrangement joins TRBV7-9 to TRBJ1-2, with a possible D match to TRBD1 (5 bases). Germline-derived CDR1 and CDR2 are SEHNR and FQNEAQ (reference sequence). The CDR3 length is 14 residues. Trimming shortened V by 3 bases and J by 2 bases, and 10 bases separated the two germline ends. The CDR3 loop is CASSLGRENYGYTF. The CDR3 DNA reads TGTGCCAGCAGCTTGGGACGGGAGAACTATGGCTACACCTTC.

The rearrangement links TRBV10-3 to TRBJ2-2; 7 positions match TRBD1. With V trimmed by 9 bases and J by 1 base, 11 bases remained unmatched. Germline assignment: CDR1 ENHRY and CDR2 SYGVKD. This CDR3 has 16 amino acids. The CDR3 loop reads CAIRDSTHLNTGELFF. Here the CDR3 DNA reads TGTGCCATTCGGGACAGCACCCACCTGAACACCGGGGAGCTGTTTTTT.

The chain combines TRBV28 with TRBJ2-2, with D hard to call. The germline CDR1 and CDR2 sequences are MDHEN and SYDVKM. The CDR3 covers 13 residues. With 6 bases removed from V and 4 bases from J, the gap between germline ends came to 9 bases. In DNA, the CDR3 is TGTGCCAGCAGGAGTACTTTCACCGGGGAGCTGTTTTTT. Protein: CASRSTFTGELFF. Full variable domain (missing parts from reference TRBV28 and TRBJ2-2): DVKVTQSSRYLVKRTGEKVFLECVQDMDHENMFWYRQDPGLGLRLIYFSYDVKMKEKGDIPEGYSVSREKKERFSLILESASTNQTSMYLCASRSTFTGELFFGEGSRLTVL.

The rearrangement uses TRBV15 and TRBJ1-6, with 7 bases aligning to TRBD1. Germline trimming cut 8 bases from V and 9 bases from J; bases unmatched to any gene: 13. CDR1 and CDR2 from the germline V gene are LNHNV and YYDKDF (reference sequence). This CDR3 has 15 amino acids. CDR3 loop: CATLLDRDSLSPLHF. The DNA for the CDR3 is TGTGCCACCCTCTTAGACCGGGACAGTCTTTCACCCCTCCACTTT.

This chain joins TRBV30 and TRBJ2-4; D not certain. CDR1 is GTSNPN and CDR2 is SVGIG in the germline V gene (reference sequence). The CDR3 is made up of 13 amino acids. Between the trimmed V and J ends, which lost 4 bases and 0 bases, there was a span of 7 bases. CDR3 protein: CAWNRLAKNIQYF. The CDR3 nucleotides are TGTGCCTGGAACCGACTAGCCAAAAACATTCAGTACTTC.

The rearrangement links TRBV6-5 to TRBJ2-3, with 7 bases lining up with TRBD2. The germline V gene has CDR1 MNHEY and CDR2 SVGAGI. After removal of 11 bases from V and 1 base from J, the junction contained 6 bases not matched to a gene. This CDR3 is built from 13 residues. CDR3 sequence: CAAGRGGTDTQYF. DNA of the CDR3: TGTGCCGCGGGTCGGGGGGGCACAGATACGCAGTATTTT.

This sequence joins TRBV5-1 and TRBJ2-3, with 7 bases identical to TRBD2. Germline CDR1 SGHRS, CDR2 YFSETQ. The CDR3 length is 15 residues. V lost 4 bases to trimming and J lost 4 bases; unmatched junction nucleotides: 9. The DNA of the CDR3 is TGCGCCAGCAGCCACGTCGGACTAGAGGCAGATACGCAGTATTTT. Protein sequence: CASSHVGLEADTQYF.

The chain carries TRBV5-1 and TRBJ2-3; 8 bases are shared with TRBD2. Trimming at V came to 4 bases and at J to 4 bases, leaving 11 bases not matched to a gene. The germline V gene has CDR1 SGHRS and CDR2 YFSETQ. The CDR3 covers 16 residues. The CDR3 here is CASSPVRRGVPDTQYF. The CDR3 nucleotides read TGCGCCAGCAGCCCGGTGAGGCGGGGGGTTCCAGATACGCAGTATTTT.

The chain employs TRBV3-1 (or the pseudogene TRBV3-2) and TRBJ1-5, with TRBD1 matching 9 bases. The CDR3 sequence is 15 residues long. J gave up 4 bases and V 2 bases, and 3 bases lay outside the gene matches. Germline-derived CDR1 and CDR2 are LGHDT and YNNKEL (reference sequence). The CDR3 reads CASSQMTGGNQPQHF. The CDR3 DNA reads TGTGCCAGCAGCCAAATGACAGGGGGGAATCAGCCCCAGCATTTT.

This sequence joins TRBV7-8 and TRBJ1-5, with TRBD1 identical over 7 bases. Germline V gene sequence: CDR1 SGHVS, CDR2 FQNEAQ. The CDR3 is 15 amino acids. The V segment lost 2 bases and the J segment 4 bases; nucleotides outside the gene matches: 5. The CDR3 bases are TGTGCCAGCAGCTTACCCGGACAGGCGAATCAGCCCCAGCATTTT. This translates into CASSLPGQANQPQHF.